A single sample is the source of the 16 T cell receptor beta chains below, sequenced in a study of shared clonotypes between healthy human individuals (dated by TCRdb to 2018 to 2021). The library was generated by the immunoSEQ multiplex PCR assay. The table comes from immuneACCESS by way of TCRdb, which keeps in-frame sequences with V and J called. Part of the clones is missing from these tables; in studies checked, under half for an unresolved V gene and the rest for unknown reasons. In all, the sample holds 950,000 to 1,300,000 clones, and approximately 70% of those were seen once. Approximately 1.5% of the sample comes from the top ten. Sequenced material: memory CD4+ T cells sorted from blood. The cell subset or site tag for this specimen amounts to: CD45RA-negative fraction. The receptors come from a man aged 18 to 30 in good health.

The chain is built from TRBV2 and TRBJ2-7; 7 nucleotides align to TRBD1. In germline, CDR1 is SNHLY, CDR2 FYNNEI. The CDR3 is 14 amino acids. V lost 7 bases, J lost 3 bases, and 9 bases stayed unmatched. The chain's CDR3 is CASTQTGQNYEQYF. Here the CDR3 DNA reads TGTGCCAGCACCCAAACGGGACAGAACTACGAGCAGTACTTC.

V gene TRBV5-1 combines with J gene TRBJ1-4; D possibly corresponds to TRBD1 (5 bases). Trimming removed 1 base at V and 6 bases at J, with 7 bases between. The CDR3 is made up of 13 amino acids. CDR1 and CDR2 (germline): SGHRS, YFSETQ. CDR3 sequence: CASSLRQYEKLFF. The CDR3 DNA reads TGCGCCAGCAGCTTGCGACAGTATGAAAAACTGTTTTTT. The full variable domain, rest sourced from reference TRBV5-1 and TRBJ1-4, is KAGVTQTPRYLIKTRGQQVTLSCSPISGHRSVSWYQQTPGQGLQFLFEYFSETQRNKGNFPGRFSGRQFSNSRSEMNVSTLELGDSALYLCASSLRQYEKLFFGSGTQLSVL.

This clone was seen once. The rearrangement links TRBV5-1 to TRBJ2-2; D not certain. This CDR3 comprises 14 residues. V was clipped by 5 bases and J by 0 bases, with 8 bases between them. Germline lookup yields CDR1 SGHRS and CDR2 YFSETQ. Here the CDR3 DNA reads TGCGCCAGCAGGTCGGTGGCGAACACCGGGGAGCTGTTTTTT. The encoded protein is CASRSVANTGELFF.

The chain uses TRBV7-9 and TRBJ1-2; possibly TRBD1 for D (6 bases). Trimming stripped 5 bases from V and 6 bases from J, with 22 bases between. From germline, CDR1 is SEHNR and CDR2 FQNEAQ (reference sequence). This CDR3 has 16 amino acids. CDR3 nucleotides: TGTGCCAGCAGCGACTATATTGGAGTTGGGGGGCATGGCTACACCTTC. As protein: CASSDYIGVGGHGYTF.

The chain joins TRBV28 to TRBJ1-2, with no clear D. CDR1 MDHEN and CDR2 SYDVKM come from the germline V gene. This CDR3 is built from 14 residues. The germline V and J ends were trimmed by 6 bases and 0 bases, with 11 bases remaining between them. CDR3 amino acids: CASRSDGSNYGYTF. CDR3 in DNA: TGTGCCAGCAGATCGGACGGATCTAACTATGGCTACACCTTC.

This clone was picked up a small number of times. V gene TRBV6-5 combines with J gene TRBJ1-5, with no clear D. The V gene lost 8 bases and the J gene lost 11 bases, with 13 bases spanning the gap. CDR3 size: 11 residues. Germline V CDR1 and CDR2: MNHEY, SVGAGI. CDR3: CASGTPGSQHF. CDR3 DNA: TGTGCCAGCGGAACCCCTGGGTCCCAGCATTTT.

The chain carries TRBV29-1 and TRBJ1-1; D is uncertain. The CDR3 has 11 residues. Germline assignment: CDR1 SQVTM and CDR2 ANQGSEA. Trimming stripped 3 bases from V and 6 bases from J, with 8 bases between. The chain's CDR3 is CSVELHSEAFF. CDR3 bases: TGCAGCGTTGAGTTACATTCTGAAGCTTTCTTT.

This clone was seen once. The chain joins TRBV2 to TRBJ2-1, with a possible D match to TRBD2 (5 bases). V was cut by 2 bases and J by 8 bases, with 16 bases left in between. CDR3 size: 15 residues. Germline V CDR1 and CDR2: SNHLY, FYNNEI. This CDR3 is CASSESRTFYDEQFF. The CDR3 region has the DNA TGTGCCAGCAGTGAATCAAGGACTTTTTATGATGAGCAGTTCTTC.

In its sample, this clone was seen a few times. The rearrangement uses TRBV5-1 and TRBJ1-2; 10 bases match TRBD1. CDR1 and CDR2 from the germline V gene are SGHRS and YFSETQ. Trimming removed 8 bases from V and 6 bases from J; junction bases left unmatched: 7. The CDR3 loop spans 13 amino acids. Here the CDR3 reads CASHPGQGHGYTF. The CDR3 DNA follows: TGCGCCAGTCACCCGGGACAGGGGCATGGCTACACCTTC.

The chain recombines TRBV6-6 with TRBJ1-6, with D uncertain. This CDR3 has 14 residues. The germline V gene has CDR1 MNHNY and CDR2 SVGAGI (reference sequence). The V end lost 4 bases, the J end lost 7 bases, and 11 bases lay between the germline ends. The CDR3 coding sequence is TGTGCCAGCAGTTCTGACATGATCAATTCACCCCTCCACTTT. It yields the protein CASSSDMINSPLHF.

The J gene is TRBJ1-1, the V gene TRBV28, with D perhaps TRBD1 (5 bases). Germline CDR1 is MDHEN and CDR2 is SYDVKM. V lost 5 bases to trimming and J lost 8 bases, with 21 bases between them. CDR3 size: 15 residues. The chain's CDR3 is CASSKSPSRVEEAFF. CDR3 DNA sequence: TGTGCCAGCAGTAAATCCCCCAGCAGGGTGGAGGAAGCTTTCTTT.

There are a few counts of this clone. The chain joins TRBV6-8 to TRBJ1-5; D not certain. The CDR3 consists of 13 residues. The germline gives CDR1 MNHGY, CDR2 SAAAGT. Trimming removed 0 bases at V and 8 bases at J, with 8 bases between. CDR3 sequence (DNA): TGTGCCAGCAGTTACTCAGCAGTGGAGCCCCAGCATTTT. This gives the protein CASSYSAVEPQHF.

This CDR3 is CATSRDGGAVQETQYF. The CDR3 DNA sequence: TGTGCCACCAGCAGAGATGGCGGCGCAGTCCAAGAGACCCAGTACTTC. V gene TRBV15 combines with J gene TRBJ2-5; no definite D call. The CDR3 is 16 amino acids. Germline loops: CDR1 LNHNV, CDR2 YYDKDF (reference sequence). Trimming took off 0 bases at V and 1 base at J, with 12 bases between the two ends.

Only one count was recorded for this clone. The rearrangement uses TRBV19 and TRBJ2-1, with 11 bases identical to TRBD2. Germline CDR1 and CDR2: LNHDA and SQIVND (reference sequence). CDR3 length: 14 amino acids. Trimming removed 5 bases from V and 7 bases from J; junction bases left unmatched: 4. The CDR3 here is CASSSGLAVNEQFF. The CDR3 DNA follows: TGTGCCAGTAGTTCGGGACTAGCGGTGAATGAGCAGTTCTTC.

CDR3 amino acids: CASSSQTATGELFF. Written as DNA, the CDR3 is TGTGCCAGCAGCTCCCAGACGGCCACCGGGGAGCTGTTTTTT. This rearrangement joins TRBV9 to TRBJ2-2; D is undetermined. From germline, CDR1 is SGDLS and CDR2 YYNGEE. V was clipped by 4 bases and J by 4 bases, with 11 bases between them. The CDR3 is 14 residues long.

On this clone itself: Other DNA sequences in the sample encode the same CDR3. This sequence joins TRBV5-1 and TRBJ2-1; D perhaps matches TRBD2 (5 bases). V was clipped by 4 bases and J by 0 bases, with 17 bases between them. The length of the CDR3 is 17 residues. Germline CDR1 SGHRS, CDR2 YFSETQ. CDR3: CASSLGPSGSSYNEQFF. CDR3 nucleotide sequence: TGCGCCAGCAGCCTTGGTCCTAGTGGGAGCTCCTACAATGAGCAGTTCTTC.